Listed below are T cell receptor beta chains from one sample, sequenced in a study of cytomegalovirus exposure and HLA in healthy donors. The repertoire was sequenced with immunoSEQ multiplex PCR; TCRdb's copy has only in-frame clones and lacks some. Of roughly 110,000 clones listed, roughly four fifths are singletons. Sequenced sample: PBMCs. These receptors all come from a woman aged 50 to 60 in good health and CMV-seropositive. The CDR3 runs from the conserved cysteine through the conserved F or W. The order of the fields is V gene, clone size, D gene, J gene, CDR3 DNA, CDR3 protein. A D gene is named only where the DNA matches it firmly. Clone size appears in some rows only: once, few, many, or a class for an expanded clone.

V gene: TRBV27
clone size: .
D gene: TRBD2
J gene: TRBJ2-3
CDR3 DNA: TGTGCCAGCAGTTTAGGGCGGGGGGGCGGGACAGATACGCAGTATTTT
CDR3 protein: CASSLGRGGGTDTQYF

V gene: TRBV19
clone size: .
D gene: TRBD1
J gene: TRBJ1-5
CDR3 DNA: TGTGCCAGTATTATGGCAGGGGGTGACTACAATCAGCCCCAGCATTTT
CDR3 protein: CASIMAGGDYNQPQHF

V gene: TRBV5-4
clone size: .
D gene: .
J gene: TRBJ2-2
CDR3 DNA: TGTGCCAGCAGCCCACCTAGGGGGGGCTGGAACACCGGGGAGCTGTTTTTT
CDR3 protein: CASSPPRGGWNTGELFF

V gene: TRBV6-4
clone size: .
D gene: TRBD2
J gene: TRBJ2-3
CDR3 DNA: TGTGCCAGTTCGAGAATAGCGGGGGATACGCAGTATTTT
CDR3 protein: CASSRIAGDTQYF

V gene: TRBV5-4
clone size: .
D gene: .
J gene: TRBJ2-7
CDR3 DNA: TGTGCCAGCAGCTCACAGGGCTACGAGCAGTACTTC
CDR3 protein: CASSSQGYEQYF

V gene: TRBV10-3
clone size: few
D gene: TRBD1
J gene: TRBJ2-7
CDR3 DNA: TGTGCCATCAGTGAAAAAAGCCCGGGACAGGGAGGCTACGAGCAGTACTTC
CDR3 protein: CAISEKSPGQGGYEQYF

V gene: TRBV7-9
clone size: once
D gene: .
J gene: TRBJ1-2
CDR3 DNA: TGTGCCAGCAGCCGCGACGGGAACTATGGCTACACCTTC
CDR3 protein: CASSRDGNYGYTF

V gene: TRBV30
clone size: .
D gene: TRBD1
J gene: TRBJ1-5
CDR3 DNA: TGTGCCTGTGAACCGGGACAGGGGCGCAATCAGCCCCAGCATTTT
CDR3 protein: CACEPGQGRNQPQHF

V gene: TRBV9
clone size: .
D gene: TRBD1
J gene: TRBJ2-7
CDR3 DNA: TGTGCCAGCAGCGTTCAGGGGGCCTACGAGCAGTACTTC
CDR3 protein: CASSVQGAYEQYF

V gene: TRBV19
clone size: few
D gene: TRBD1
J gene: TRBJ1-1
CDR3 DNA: TGTGCCAGTAAGGGACAGGGGATGGAAGCTTTCTTT
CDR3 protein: CASKGQGMEAFF

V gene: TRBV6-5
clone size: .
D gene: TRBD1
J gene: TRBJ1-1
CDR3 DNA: TGTGCCAGCGAGCCGGGACAGGGGGCCTATACTGAAGCTTTCTTT
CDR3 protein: CASEPGQGAYTEAFF

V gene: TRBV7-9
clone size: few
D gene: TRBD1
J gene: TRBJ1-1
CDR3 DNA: TGTGCCAGCAGTCCGACAGGGGTGGTCACTGAAGCTTTCTTT
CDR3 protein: CASSPTGVVTEAFF

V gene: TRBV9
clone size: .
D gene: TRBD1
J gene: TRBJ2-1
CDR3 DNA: TGTGCCAGCAGCGCCCCCGGGACAGGGTACAATGAGCAGTTCTTC
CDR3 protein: CASSAPGTGYNEQFF

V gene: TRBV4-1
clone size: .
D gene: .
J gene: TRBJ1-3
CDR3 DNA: TGCGCCAGCAGCCCCCAACAGGGTGGAGGTGCTGGAAACACCATAGATTTT
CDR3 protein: CASSPQQGGGAGNTIDF

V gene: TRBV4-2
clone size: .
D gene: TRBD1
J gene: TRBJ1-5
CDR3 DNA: TGTGCCAGCAGCCAAGCTGGGACAGAGATTAATCAGCCCCAGCATTTT
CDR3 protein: CASSQAGTEINQPQHF

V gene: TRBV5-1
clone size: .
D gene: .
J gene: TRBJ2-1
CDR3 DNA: TGCGCCAGCAGTCATGACAGTTACAATGAGCAATTCTTC
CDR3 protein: CASSHDSYNEQFF

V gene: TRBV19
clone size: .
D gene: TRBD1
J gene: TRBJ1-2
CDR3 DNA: TGTGCCAGTAGTTTTCTCGGACAGGAGGGGGGCTACACCTTC
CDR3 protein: CASSFLGQEGGYTF

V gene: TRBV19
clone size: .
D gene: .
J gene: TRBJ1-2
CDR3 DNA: TGTGCCAGTAGTATTGACTTCGGGGGTTATGGCTACACCTTC
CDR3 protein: CASSIDFGGYGYTF

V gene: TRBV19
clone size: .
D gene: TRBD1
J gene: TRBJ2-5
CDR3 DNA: TGTGCCAGTACCGCTACCGGGACAGCGGAGACCCAGTACTTC
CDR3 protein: CASTATGTAETQYF

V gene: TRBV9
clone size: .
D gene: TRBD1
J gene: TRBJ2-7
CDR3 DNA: TGTGCCAGCAGCGTAGGTATAGGGGGCTTGTACGAGCAGTACTTC
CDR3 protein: CASSVGIGGLYEQYF

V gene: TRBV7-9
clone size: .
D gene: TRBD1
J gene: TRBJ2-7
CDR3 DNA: TGTGCCAGCAGCGAAGCGATGACAGGGGCGGCCTACGAGCAGTACTTC
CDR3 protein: CASSEAMTGAAYEQYF

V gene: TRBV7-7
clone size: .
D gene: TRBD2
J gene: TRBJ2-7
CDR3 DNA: TGTGCTAGCAGCTCCACCTGGGAGGGCGAGCAGTACTTC
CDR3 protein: CASSSTWEGEQYF

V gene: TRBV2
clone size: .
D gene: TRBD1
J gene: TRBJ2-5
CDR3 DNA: TGTGCCAGCAGAGAGACCCCGGGACAGCAGTACTTC
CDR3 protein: CASRETPGQQYF

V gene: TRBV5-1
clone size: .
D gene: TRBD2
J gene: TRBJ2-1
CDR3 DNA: TGCGCCAGCAGCTTGGGGAGGTCTGCCCCCGGGAGGGGTGAGCAGTTCTTC
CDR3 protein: CASSLGRSAPGRGEQFF

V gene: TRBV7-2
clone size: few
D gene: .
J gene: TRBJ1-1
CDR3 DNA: TGTGCCAGCAGCTTTGAGCCCTACACTGAAGCTTTCTTT
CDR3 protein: CASSFEPYTEAFF

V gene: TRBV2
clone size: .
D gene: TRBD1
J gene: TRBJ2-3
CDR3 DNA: TGTGCCAGCAGCGCACCGGGACAGGGGATAACAGATACGCAGTATTTT
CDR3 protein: CASSAPGQGITDTQYF

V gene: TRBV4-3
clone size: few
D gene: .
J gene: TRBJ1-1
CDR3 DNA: TGCGCCAGCAGCCAAGTCTTGAACACTGAAGCTTTCTTT
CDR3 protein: CASSQVLNTEAFF

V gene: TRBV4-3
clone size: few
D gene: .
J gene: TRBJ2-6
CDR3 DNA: TGCGCCAGCAGCCAAGATCCGGCAGGGGTTGGGAGTTCTGGGGCCAACGTCCTGACTTTC
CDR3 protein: CASSQDPAGVGSSGANVLTF

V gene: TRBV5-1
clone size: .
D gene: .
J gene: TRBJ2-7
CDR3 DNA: TGCGCCAGCAGCCTAGGACAGTACTCCTACGAGCAGTACTTC
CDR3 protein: CASSLGQYSYEQYF